The T cell receptor (beta chain) under discussion was sequenced for a study of T cells in Graves' hyperthyroidism and ophthalmopathy. Turning to the study itself: Peripheral blood was obtained at initial diagnosis, preceding any treatment.

After removal of 6 bases from V and 5 bases from J, the junction contained 9 bases not matched to a gene. CDR3 length equals 15 residues. Germline loops: CDR1 SGHTA, CDR2 FQGNSA. Amplification targeted TCR beta CDR3 regions from RNA transcripts. Initially, a first-round RT-PCR of the TCR CDR3 employed the HTBI primer set. TCRdb reprocessed the multiplex PCR reads via MiXCR and lists one record per CDR3 protein. Here the sample spans some 490,000 distinct CDR3 sequences, about 22% being singletons. This clonotype has just a few counts. Based on clinical symptoms, serum thyroxine and TRAb, thyroid ultrasound and orbital computed tomography, diagnoses were reached.

This rearrangement joins TRBV7-2 to TRBJ2-5; 10 bases align to TRBD1. Material: blood. This sequence originates from a woman in her seventies with Graves' ophthalmopathy. The CDR3 sequence is CASRDGDRGLETQYF. The CDR3 nucleotides read TGTGCCAGCAGGGATGGGGACAGGGGTCTGGAGACCCAGTACTTC.